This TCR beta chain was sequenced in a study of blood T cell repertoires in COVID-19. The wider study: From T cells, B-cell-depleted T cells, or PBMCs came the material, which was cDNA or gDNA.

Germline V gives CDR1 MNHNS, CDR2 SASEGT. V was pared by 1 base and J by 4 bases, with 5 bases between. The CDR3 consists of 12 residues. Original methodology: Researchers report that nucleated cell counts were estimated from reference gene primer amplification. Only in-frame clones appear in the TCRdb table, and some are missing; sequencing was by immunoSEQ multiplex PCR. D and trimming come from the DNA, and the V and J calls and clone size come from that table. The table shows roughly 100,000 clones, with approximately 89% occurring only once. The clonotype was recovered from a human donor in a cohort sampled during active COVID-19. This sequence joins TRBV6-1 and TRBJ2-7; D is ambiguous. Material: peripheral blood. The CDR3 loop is CASSEGEYEQYF. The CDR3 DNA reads TGTGCCAGCAGTGAAGGAGAATACGAGCAGTACTTC.